What follows are 9 T cell receptor beta chains derived from one specimen sequenced in a study of beta chain features in type 1 diabetes. The isolated RNA, all of it, was reverse transcribed, so expressed TCRB transcripts were what got sequenced. Repertoires were generated with immunoSEQ multiplex PCR, while TCRdb's copy carries only in-frame clones and drops some. The sample has 220,000 or so clones, roughly 70% seen once; the top ten hold about 0.05%. The sample taken for sequencing was naive CD4+ T cells from blood. The source of these receptors is a man in his thirties or forties in good health.

The rearrangement uses TRBV7-2 and TRBJ1-2, with 7 bases fitting TRBD1. Germline trimming cut 6 bases from V and 0 bases from J; bases unmatched to any gene: 7. The CDR3 covers 15 residues. The germline gives CDR1 SGHTA, CDR2 FQGNSA. The CDR3 sequence is CASRLGGTANYGYTF. As DNA, the CDR3 is TGTGCCAGCAGGTTGGGGGGGACAGCTAACTATGGCTACACCTTC.

The chain has TRBV7-2 and TRBJ2-5; 7 bases agree with TRBD2. The V gene's germline CDR1 is SGHTA and CDR2 FQGNSA. V trimming: 5 bases; J trimming: 5 bases; junction bases outside the gene matches: 8. This CDR3 is built from 14 residues. Written as DNA, the CDR3 is TGTGCCAGCAGCCCCGGGACTACCCGGGAGACCCAGTACTTC. Translated: CASSPGTTRETQYF.

The chain recombines TRBV2 with TRBJ2-2; D ambiguous. The germline V gene has CDR1 SNHLY and CDR2 FYNNEI. V lost 1 base and J 4 bases, leaving 4 bases between the germline ends. The CDR3 length is 13 residues. CDR3 residues: CASSEVVTGELFF. The CDR3 DNA follows: TGTGCCAGCAGTGAAGTTGTCACCGGGGAGCTGTTTTTT.

V and J are TRBV7-9 and TRBJ2-3; 11 nucleotides agree with TRBD2. The J segment lost 5 bases and the V segment lost 5 bases, leaving 9 bases of the junction unmatched. The CDR3 is 16 residues long. Germline loops: CDR1 SEHNR, CDR2 FQNEAQ (reference sequence). In nucleotides, the CDR3 is TGTGCCAGCAGCCATCCCACTAGCGGGAGAGGAGATACGCAGTATTTT. It translates to CASSHPTSGRGDTQYF.

The chain recombines TRBV5-1 with TRBJ2-3, with D hard to call. Germline V CDR1 and CDR2: SGHRS, YFSETQ. There are 15 residues in the CDR3. Trimming removed 2 bases from V and 1 base from J, with 11 bases in between. The CDR3 DNA follows: TGCGCCAGCAGCTTAAAGGGCGAGGGCACAGATACGCAGTATTTT. It translates to CASSLKGEGTDTQYF.

J is TRBJ2-5 and V is TRBV4-1; D might be TRBD2 (6 bases). V lost 4 bases and J 2 bases, leaving 14 bases between the germline ends. From germline, CDR1 is MGHRA and CDR2 YSYEKL. The CDR3 is 15 amino acids. The chain's CDR3 is CASSRSPAGQETQYF. Written as DNA, the CDR3 is TGCGCCAGCAGCCGCAGTCCGGCGGGACAAGAGACCCAGTACTTC.

The chain employs TRBV4-1 and TRBJ1-4; D ambiguous. CDR1 and CDR2 from the germline V gene are MGHRA and YSYEKL. Trimming cost V 1 base and J 7 bases, with 7 bases left between them. This CDR3 has 13 residues. This chain's CDR3 is CASSQARAEKLFF. As DNA, the CDR3 is TGCGCCAGCAGCCAAGCGCGAGCTGAAAAACTGTTTTTT.

This clone was detected only once. J is TRBJ2-1 and V is TRBV15, with 7 bases that match TRBD1. V lost 5 bases and J lost 2; bases outside the gene matches: 9. CDR1 LNHNV and CDR2 YYDKDF come from the germline V gene (reference sequence). The CDR3 has 16 residues. CDR3 coding DNA: TGTGCCACCAGCCCAGCACAGGGGTCGCCCTACAATGAGCAGTTCTTC. Its protein is CATSPAQGSPYNEQFF.

This chain uses TRBV11-2 with TRBJ2-4; TRBD1 is a possible D gene (6 bases). Looked up from germline, CDR1 is SGHAT and CDR2 is FQNNGV. Trimming shortened V by 4 bases and J by 4 bases, and 17 bases separated the two germline ends. The CDR3 has 16 residues. This CDR3 reads CASSSLGARAKNIQYF. CDR3 coding DNA: TGTGCCAGCAGCTCCCTGGGGGCCAGGGCTAAAAACATTCAGTACTTC.